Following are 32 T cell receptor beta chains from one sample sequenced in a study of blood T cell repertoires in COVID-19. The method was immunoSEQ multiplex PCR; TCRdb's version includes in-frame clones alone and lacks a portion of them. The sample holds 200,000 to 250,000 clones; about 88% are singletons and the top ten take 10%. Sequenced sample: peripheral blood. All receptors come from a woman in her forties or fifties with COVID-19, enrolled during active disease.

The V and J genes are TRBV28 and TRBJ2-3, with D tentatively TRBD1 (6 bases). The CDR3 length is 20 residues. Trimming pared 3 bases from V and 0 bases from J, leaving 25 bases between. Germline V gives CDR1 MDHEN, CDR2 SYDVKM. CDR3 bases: TGTGCCAGCAGTTTCCCCGCTTCCCGAACAGGGCCACCTAGCACAGATACGCAGTATTTT. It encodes CASSFPASRTGPPSTDTQYF.

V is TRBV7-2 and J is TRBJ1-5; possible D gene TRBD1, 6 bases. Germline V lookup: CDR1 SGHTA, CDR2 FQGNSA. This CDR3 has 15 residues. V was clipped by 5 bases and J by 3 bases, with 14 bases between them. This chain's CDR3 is CASSLTPGVNQPQHF. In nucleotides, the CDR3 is TGTGCCAGCAGCCTCACCCCAGGGGTCAATCAGCCCCAGCATTTT.

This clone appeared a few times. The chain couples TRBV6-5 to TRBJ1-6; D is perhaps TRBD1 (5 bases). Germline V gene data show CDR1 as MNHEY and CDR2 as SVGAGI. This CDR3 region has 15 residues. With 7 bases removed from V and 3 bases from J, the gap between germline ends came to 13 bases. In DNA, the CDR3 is TGTGCCAGCACTATCGGGACTGACTATAATTCACCCCTCCACTTT. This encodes CASTIGTDYNSPLHF.

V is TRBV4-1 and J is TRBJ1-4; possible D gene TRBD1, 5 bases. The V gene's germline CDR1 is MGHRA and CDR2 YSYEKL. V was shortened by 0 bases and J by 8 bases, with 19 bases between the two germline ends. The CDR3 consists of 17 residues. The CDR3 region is CASSQDLPGRRGEKLFF. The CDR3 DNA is TGCGCCAGCAGCCAAGATCTCCCGGGGAGGAGGGGCGAAAAACTGTTTTTT.

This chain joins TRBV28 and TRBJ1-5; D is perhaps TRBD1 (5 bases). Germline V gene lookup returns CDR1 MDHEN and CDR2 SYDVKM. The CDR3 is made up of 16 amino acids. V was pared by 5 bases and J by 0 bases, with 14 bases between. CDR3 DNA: TGTGCCAGCAGTCTCCCGGCAGGGTATAGCAATCAGCCCCAGCATTTT. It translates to CASSLPAGYSNQPQHF. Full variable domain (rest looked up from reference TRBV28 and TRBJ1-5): DVKVTQSSRYLVKRTGEKVFLECVQDMDHENMFWYRQDPGLGLRLIYFSYDVKMKEKGDIPEGYSVSREKKERFSLILESASTNQTSMYLCASSLPAGYSNQPQHFGDGTRLSIL.

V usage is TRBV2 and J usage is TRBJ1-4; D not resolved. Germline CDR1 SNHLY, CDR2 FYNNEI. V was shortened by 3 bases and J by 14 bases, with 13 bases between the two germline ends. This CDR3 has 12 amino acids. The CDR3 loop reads CASSEEDRTLFF. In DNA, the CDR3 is TGTGCCAGCAGTGAGGAGGACCGAACGCTGTTTTTT.

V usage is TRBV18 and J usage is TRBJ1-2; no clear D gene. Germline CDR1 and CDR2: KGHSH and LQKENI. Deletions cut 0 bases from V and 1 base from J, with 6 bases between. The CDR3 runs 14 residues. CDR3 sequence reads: CASSPPSGNYGYTF. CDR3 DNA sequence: TGTGCCAGCTCACCACCGTCCGGTAACTATGGCTACACCTTC.

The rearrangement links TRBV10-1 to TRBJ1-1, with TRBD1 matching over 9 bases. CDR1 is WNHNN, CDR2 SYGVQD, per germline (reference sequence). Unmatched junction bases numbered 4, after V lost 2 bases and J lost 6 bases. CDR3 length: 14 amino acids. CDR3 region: CASSERQGGSEAFF. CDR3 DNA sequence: TGCGCCAGCAGTGAGAGACAGGGGGGATCTGAAGCTTTCTTT.

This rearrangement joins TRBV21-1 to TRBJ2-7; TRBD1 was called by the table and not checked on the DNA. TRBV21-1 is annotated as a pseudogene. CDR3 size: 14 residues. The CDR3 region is CASSKEQGADEQYV. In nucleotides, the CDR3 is TGTGCCAGCAGCAAAGAACAGGGGGCGGACGAGCAGTACGTC.

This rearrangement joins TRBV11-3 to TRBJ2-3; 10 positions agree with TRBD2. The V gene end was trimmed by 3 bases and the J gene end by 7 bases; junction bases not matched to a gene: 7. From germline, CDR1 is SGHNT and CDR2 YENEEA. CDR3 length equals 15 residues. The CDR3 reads CASSFTAGGPNTQYF. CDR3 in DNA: TGTGCCAGCAGCTTTACAGCGGGGGGGCCGAATACGCAGTATTTT.

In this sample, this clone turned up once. The CDR3, as DNA: TGTGCCAGCGGACTAGCGGGGGGGTCCTACAATGAGCAGTTCTTC. Residues: CASGLAGGSYNEQFF. The chain links TRBV27 to TRBJ2-1; 15 bases map to TRBD2. Germline CDR1 reads MNHEY; CDR2 reads SMNVEV (reference sequence). Germline trimming cut 8 bases from V and 1 base from J; bases unmatched to any gene: 0. This CDR3 region has 15 residues.

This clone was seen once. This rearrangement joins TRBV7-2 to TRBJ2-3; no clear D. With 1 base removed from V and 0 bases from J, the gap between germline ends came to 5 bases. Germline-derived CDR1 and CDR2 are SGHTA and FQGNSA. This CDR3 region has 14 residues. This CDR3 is CASSLELSTDTQYF. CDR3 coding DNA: TGTGCCAGCAGCTTAGAACTTAGCACAGATACGCAGTATTTT.

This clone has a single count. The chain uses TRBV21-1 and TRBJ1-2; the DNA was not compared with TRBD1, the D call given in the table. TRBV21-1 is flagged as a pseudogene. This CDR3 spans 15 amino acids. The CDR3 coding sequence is TGTGCCAGCAGCGCTAACAGGGGAAAAAACTATGGCTACACCTTC. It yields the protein CASSANRGKNYGYTF.

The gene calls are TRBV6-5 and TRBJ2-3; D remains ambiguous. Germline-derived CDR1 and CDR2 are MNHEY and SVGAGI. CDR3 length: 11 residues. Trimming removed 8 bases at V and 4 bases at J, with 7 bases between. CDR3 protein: CASQVADTQYF. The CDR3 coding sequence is TGTGCCAGCCAGGTCGCAGATACGCAGTATTTT.

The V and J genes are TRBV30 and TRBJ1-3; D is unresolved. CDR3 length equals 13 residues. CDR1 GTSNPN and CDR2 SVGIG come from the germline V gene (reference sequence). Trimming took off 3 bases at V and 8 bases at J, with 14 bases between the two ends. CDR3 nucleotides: TGTGCCTGGAGGGGTATCTGGAGCGACACCATATATTTT. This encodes CAWRGIWSDTIYF.

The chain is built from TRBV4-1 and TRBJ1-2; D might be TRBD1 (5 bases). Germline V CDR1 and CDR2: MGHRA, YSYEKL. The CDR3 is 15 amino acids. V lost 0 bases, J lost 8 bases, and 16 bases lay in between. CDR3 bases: TGCGCCAGCAGCCAAGACGTCGGGGGTTTAAGCGGCTACACCTTC. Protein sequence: CASSQDVGGLSGYTF.

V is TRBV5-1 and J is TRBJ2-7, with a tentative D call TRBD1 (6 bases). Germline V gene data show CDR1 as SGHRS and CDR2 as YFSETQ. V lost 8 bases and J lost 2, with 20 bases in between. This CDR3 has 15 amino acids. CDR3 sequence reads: CARDRDTFPTYEQYF. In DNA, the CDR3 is TGCGCCAGAGACCGGGACACCTTCCCCACCTACGAGCAGTACTTC.

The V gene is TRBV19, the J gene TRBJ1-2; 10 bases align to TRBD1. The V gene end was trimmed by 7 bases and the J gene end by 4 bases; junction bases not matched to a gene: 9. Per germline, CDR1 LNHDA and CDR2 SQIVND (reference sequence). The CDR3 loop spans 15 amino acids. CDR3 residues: CASTPGTGVTYGYTF. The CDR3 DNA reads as TGTGCCAGTACCCCAGGGACAGGGGTAACCTATGGCTACACCTTC. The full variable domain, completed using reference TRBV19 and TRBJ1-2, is DGGITQSPKYLFRKEGQNVTLSCEQNLNHDAMYWYRQDPGQGLRLIYYSQIVNDFQKGDIAEGYSVSREKKESFPLTVTSAQKNPTAFYLCASTPGTGVTYGYTFGSGTRLTVV.

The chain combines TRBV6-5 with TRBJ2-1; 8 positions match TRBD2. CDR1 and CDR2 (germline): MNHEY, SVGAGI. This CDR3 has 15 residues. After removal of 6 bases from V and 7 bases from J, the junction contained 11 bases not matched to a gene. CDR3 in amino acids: CASSRGSGGRNEQFF. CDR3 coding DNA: TGTGCCAGCAGCCGGGGGAGCGGGGGTCGAAATGAGCAGTTCTTC.

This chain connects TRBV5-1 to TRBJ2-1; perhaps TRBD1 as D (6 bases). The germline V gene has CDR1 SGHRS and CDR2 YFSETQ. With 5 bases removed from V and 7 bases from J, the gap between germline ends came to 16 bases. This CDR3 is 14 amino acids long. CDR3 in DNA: TGCGCCAGCAGTACCGAGACAGGAATTAATGAGCAGTTCTTC. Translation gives CASSTETGINEQFF. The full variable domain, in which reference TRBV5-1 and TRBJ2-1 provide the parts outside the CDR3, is KAGVTQTPRYLIKTRGQQVTLSCSPISGHRSVSWYQQTPGQGLQFLFEYFSETQRNKGNFPGRFSGRQFSNSRSEMNVSTLELGDSALYLCASSTETGINEQFFGPGTRLTVL.

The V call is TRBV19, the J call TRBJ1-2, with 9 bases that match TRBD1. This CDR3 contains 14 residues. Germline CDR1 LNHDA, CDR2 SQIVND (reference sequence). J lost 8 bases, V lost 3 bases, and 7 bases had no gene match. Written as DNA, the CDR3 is TGTGCCAGTAGTATTGGGACAGGGATGCGGGGCTACACCTTC. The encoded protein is CASSIGTGMRGYTF.

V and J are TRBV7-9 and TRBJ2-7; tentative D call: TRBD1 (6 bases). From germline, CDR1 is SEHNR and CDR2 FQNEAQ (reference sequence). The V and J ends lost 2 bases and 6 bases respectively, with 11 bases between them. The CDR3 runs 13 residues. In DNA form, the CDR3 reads TGTGCCAGCAGCTTACCAACAGGGCCCGAGCAGTACTTC. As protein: CASSLPTGPEQYF.

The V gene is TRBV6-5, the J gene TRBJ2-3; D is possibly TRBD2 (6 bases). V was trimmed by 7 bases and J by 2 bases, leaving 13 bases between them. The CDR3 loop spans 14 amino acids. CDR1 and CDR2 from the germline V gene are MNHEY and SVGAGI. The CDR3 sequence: CASKAGPITDTQYF. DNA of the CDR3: TGTGCCAGCAAGGCGGGGCCCATCACAGATACGCAGTATTTT.

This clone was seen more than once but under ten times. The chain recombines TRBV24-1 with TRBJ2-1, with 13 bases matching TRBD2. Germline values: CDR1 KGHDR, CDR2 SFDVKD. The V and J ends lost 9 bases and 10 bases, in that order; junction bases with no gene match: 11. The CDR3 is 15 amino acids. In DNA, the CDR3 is TGTGCCACCGCCGGAGGGACTAGCGGGGAGAGGGAGCAGTTCTTC. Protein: CATAGGTSGEREQFF.

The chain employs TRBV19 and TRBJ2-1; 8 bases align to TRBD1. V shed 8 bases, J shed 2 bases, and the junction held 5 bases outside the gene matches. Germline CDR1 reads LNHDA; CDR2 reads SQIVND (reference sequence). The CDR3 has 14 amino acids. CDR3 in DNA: TGTGCCAGTTCAGACAGGGGACCCTACAATGAGCAGTTCTTC. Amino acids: CASSDRGPYNEQFF.

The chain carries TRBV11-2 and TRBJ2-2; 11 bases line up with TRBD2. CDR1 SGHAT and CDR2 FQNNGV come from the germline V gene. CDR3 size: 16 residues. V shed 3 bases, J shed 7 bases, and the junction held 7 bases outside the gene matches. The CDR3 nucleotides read TGTGCCAGCAGCTTTTGGCTAGCGGGGGGTATCGGGGAGCTGTTTTTT. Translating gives CASSFWLAGGIGELFF.

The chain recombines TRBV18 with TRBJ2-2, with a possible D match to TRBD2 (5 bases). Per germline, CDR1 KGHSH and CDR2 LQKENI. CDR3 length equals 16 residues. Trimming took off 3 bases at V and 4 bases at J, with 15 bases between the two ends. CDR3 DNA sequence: TGTGCCAGCTCACCTGTCGGCGGGCGTGGCACCGGGGAGCTGTTTTTT. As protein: CASSPVGGRGTGELFF.

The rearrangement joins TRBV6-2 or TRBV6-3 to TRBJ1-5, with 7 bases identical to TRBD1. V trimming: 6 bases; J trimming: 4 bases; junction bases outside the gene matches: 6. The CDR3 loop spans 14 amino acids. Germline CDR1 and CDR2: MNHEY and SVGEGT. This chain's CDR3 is CASSGTRGNQPQHF. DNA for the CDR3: TGTGCCAGCAGCGGGACCAGGGGGAATCAGCCCCAGCATTTT.

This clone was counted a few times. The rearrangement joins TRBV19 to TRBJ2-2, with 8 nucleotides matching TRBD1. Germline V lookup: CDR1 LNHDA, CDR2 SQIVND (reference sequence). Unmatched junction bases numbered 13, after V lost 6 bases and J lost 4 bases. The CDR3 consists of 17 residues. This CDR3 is CASSPTDRGGLTGELFF. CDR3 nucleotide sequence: TGTGCCAGTAGCCCTACAGACAGGGGTGGACTCACCGGGGAGCTGTTTTTT.

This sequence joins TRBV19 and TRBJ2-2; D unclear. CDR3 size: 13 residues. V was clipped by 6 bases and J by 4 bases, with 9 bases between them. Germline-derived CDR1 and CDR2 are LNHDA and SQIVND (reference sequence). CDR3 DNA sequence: TGTGCCAGTAGACGGGTTTCCACCGGGGAGCTGTTTTTT. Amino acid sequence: CASRRVSTGELFF.

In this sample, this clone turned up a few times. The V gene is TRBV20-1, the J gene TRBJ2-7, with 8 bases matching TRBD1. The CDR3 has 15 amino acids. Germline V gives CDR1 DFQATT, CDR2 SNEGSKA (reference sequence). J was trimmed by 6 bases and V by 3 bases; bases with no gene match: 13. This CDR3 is CSASFGTGTLLEQYF. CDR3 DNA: TGCAGTGCTAGTTTTGGGACAGGAACTCTCCTCGAGCAGTACTTC.

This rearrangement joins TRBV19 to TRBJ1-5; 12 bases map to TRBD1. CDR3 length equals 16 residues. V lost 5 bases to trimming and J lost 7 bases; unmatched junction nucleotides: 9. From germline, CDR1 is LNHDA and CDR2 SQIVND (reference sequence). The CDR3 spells CASSSRDRGPGQPQHF. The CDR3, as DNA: TGTGCCAGTAGTTCCCGGGACAGGGGGCCCGGGCAGCCCCAGCATTTT.